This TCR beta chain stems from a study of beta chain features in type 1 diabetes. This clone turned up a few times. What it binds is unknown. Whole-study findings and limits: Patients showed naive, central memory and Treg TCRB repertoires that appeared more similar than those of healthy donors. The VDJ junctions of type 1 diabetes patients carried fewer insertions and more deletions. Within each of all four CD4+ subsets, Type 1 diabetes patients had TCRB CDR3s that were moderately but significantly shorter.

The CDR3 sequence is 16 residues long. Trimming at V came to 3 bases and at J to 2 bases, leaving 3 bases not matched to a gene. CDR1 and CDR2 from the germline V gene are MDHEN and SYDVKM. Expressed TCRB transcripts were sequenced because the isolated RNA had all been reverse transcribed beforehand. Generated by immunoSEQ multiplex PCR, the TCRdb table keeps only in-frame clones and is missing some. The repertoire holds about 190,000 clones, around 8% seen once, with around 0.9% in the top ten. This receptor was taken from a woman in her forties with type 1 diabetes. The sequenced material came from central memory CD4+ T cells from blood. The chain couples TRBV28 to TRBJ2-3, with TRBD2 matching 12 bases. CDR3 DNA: TGTGCCAGCAGTTTGGGACTAGCGGGTCTCACAGATACGCAGTATTTT. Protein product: CASSLGLAGLTDTQYF.